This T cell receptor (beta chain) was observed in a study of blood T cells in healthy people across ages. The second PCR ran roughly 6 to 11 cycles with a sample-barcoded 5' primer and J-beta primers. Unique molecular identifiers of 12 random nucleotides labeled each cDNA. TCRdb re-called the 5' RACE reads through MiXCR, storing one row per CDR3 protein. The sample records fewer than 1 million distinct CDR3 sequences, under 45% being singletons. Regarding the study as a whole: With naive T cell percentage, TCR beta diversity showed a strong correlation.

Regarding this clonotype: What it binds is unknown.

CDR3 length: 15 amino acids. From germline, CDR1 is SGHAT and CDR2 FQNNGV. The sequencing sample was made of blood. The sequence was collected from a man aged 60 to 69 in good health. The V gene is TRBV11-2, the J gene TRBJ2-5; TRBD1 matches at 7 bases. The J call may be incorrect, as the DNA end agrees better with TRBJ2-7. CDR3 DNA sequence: TGTGCCAGCAGCTTAGATCAGGGGGTGTCCTACGAGCAGTACTTC. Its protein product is CASSLDQGVSYEQYF.